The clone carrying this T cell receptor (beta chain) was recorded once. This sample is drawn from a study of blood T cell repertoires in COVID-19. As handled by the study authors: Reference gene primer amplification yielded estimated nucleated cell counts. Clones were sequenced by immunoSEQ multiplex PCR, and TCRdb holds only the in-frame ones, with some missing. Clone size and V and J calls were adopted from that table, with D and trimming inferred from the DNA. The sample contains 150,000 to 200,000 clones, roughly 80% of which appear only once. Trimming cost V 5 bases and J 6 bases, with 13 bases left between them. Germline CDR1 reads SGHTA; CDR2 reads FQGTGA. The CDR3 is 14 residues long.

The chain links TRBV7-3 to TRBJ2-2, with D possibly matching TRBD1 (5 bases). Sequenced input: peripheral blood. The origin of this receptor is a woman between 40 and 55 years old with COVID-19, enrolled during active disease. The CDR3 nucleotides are TGTGCCAGCAGCCCCAAGGGCAGGGCCGGGGAGCTGTTTTTT. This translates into CASSPKGRAGELFF.